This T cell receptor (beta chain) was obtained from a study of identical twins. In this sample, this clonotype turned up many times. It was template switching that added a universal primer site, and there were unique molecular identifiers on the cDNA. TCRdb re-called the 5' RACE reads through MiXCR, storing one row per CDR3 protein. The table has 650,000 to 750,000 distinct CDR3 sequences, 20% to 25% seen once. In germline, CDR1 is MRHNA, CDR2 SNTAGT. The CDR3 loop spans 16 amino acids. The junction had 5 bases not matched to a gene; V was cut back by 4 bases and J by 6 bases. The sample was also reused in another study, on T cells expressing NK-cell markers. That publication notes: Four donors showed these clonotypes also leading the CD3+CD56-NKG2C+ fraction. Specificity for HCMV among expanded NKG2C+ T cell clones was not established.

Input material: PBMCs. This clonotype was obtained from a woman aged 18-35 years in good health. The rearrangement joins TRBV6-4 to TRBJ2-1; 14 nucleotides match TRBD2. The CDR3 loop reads CASSATTSGGGNEQFF. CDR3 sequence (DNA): TGTGCCAGCAGTGCCACGACTAGCGGGGGGGGCAATGAGCAGTTCTTC.